Presented here are 26 T cell receptor beta chains from one specimen sequenced in a study of blood T cell repertoires in COVID-19. Only in-frame clones appear in the TCRdb table, and some are missing; sequencing was by immunoSEQ multiplex PCR. This table holds roughly 73,000 clones, roughly four fifths found once. Material: peripheral blood. These receptors were taken from a woman aged 60 to 75 with acute or convalescent COVID-19.

The V and J genes are TRBV4-1 and TRBJ2-2, with TRBD2 matching 9 bases. Germline trimming cut 4 bases from V and 4 bases from J; bases unmatched to any gene: 7. Germline lookup yields CDR1 MGHRA and CDR2 YSYEKL. The CDR3 is 16 residues long. The CDR3 DNA follows: TGCGCCAGCAGCCGCGGGGGGGGCCTTGTCACCGGGGAGCTGTTTTTT. Amino acids: CASSRGGGLVTGELFF.

The chain employs TRBV6-5 and TRBJ1-1; 7 bases fit TRBD1. Germline loops: CDR1 MNHEY, CDR2 SVGAGI. This CDR3 region has 14 residues. Germline trimming cut 5 bases from V and 4 bases from J; bases unmatched to any gene: 7. The CDR3 is CASSTRTGPTEAFF. The CDR3 DNA reads TGTGCCAGCAGTACCCGGACAGGTCCCACTGAAGCTTTCTTT.

V and J are TRBV28 and TRBJ2-1; 12 bases match TRBD1. This CDR3 is 15 amino acids long. CDR1 is MDHEN and CDR2 is SYDVKM in the germline V gene. Germline trimming cut 6 bases from V and 8 bases from J; bases unmatched to any gene: 8. The CDR3 coding sequence is TGTGCCAGCAGCCTGGGACAGGGGGCTTGGGATGAGCAGTTCTTC. This encodes CASSLGQGAWDEQFF.

This clone turned up a few times. The chain joins TRBV15 to TRBJ2-7; weak D call: TRBD1 (5 bases). The CDR3 consists of 14 residues. CDR1 and CDR2 from the germline V gene are LNHNV and YYDKDF (reference sequence). V was trimmed by 0 bases and J by 2 bases, leaving 8 bases between them. This CDR3 is CATSRDSRAYEQYF. The CDR3 DNA reads as TGTGCCACCAGCAGAGATAGCAGGGCCTACGAGCAGTACTTC.

V gene TRBV30 combines with J gene TRBJ2-5; 7 nucleotides match TRBD2. Germline CDR1 GTSNPN, CDR2 SVGIG (reference sequence). Germline trimming cut 0 bases from V and 0 bases from J; bases unmatched to any gene: 4. The CDR3 sequence is 15 residues long. CDR3 region: CAWSVPAGNQETQYF. The CDR3, as DNA: TGTGCCTGGAGTGTACCAGCGGGGAACCAAGAGACCCAGTACTTC. Supplemented by reference TRBV30 and TRBJ2-5, the full variable domain reads SQTIHQWPATLVQPVGSPLSLECTVEGTSNPNLYWYRQAAGRGLQLLFYSVGIGQISSEVPQNLSASRPQDRQFILSSKKLLLSDSGFYLCAWSVPAGNQETQYFGPGTRLLVL.

The rearrangement links TRBV24-1 to TRBJ1-2; 10 bases line up with TRBD1. The CDR3 covers 16 residues. Germline-derived CDR1 and CDR2 are KGHDR and SFDVKD. V shed 5 bases, J shed 5 bases, and the junction held 10 bases outside the gene matches. As DNA, the CDR3 is TGTGCCACCAGTGGCAGAACCGGGACAGGGGTTTATGGCTACACCTTC. The encoded protein is CATSGRTGTGVYGYTF.

The CDR3 region has the DNA TGTGCCAGCAGCCCGGGACTAGCGGGGGTTGATACGCAGTATTTT. It translates to CASSPGLAGVDTQYF. The chain is built from TRBV5-4 and TRBJ2-3, with TRBD2 matching over 14 bases. After removal of 4 bases from V and 6 bases from J, the junction contained 4 bases not matched to a gene. This CDR3 has 15 amino acids. In germline, CDR1 is SGHNT, CDR2 YYREEE (reference sequence).

In its sample, this clone was seen once. The chain employs TRBV5-1 and TRBJ1-2; 10 nucleotides agree with TRBD1. The CDR3 loop spans 16 amino acids. The V gene end was trimmed by 3 bases and the J gene end by 7 bases; junction bases not matched to a gene: 12. Per germline, CDR1 SGHRS and CDR2 YFSETQ. The CDR3 here is CASSSGQGGRGGGYTF. The CDR3 coding sequence is TGCGCCAGCAGCTCAGGACAGGGGGGCCGAGGTGGTGGCTACACCTTC. Full variable domain (remainder filled in from reference TRBV5-1 and TRBJ1-2): KAGVTQTPRYLIKTRGQQVTLSCSPISGHRSVSWYQQTPGQGLQFLFEYFSETQRNKGNFPGRFSGRQFSNSRSEMNVSTLELGDSALYLCASSSGQGGRGGGYTFGSGTRLTVV.

The V and J genes are TRBV5-1 and TRBJ2-7; 12 bases map to TRBD2. V shed 0 bases and J 3 bases; nucleotides not matched to a gene: 4. From germline, CDR1 is SGHRS and CDR2 YFSETQ. CDR3 length: 16 amino acids. The CDR3 here is CASSLAGLAGSYEQYF. The CDR3 bases are TGCGCCAGCAGCTTGGCCGGACTAGCGGGAAGCTACGAGCAGTACTTC.

This clone was recorded only once. The rearrangement joins TRBV18 to TRBJ2-3; tentatively, D is TRBD2 (5 bases). V was pared by 0 bases and J by 4 bases, with 11 bases between. The CDR3 covers 15 residues. Germline V gives CDR1 KGHSH, CDR2 LQKENI. This CDR3 reads CASSPPSLAADTQYF. CDR3 coding DNA: TGTGCCAGCTCACCACCGTCTCTAGCAGCAGATACGCAGTATTTT.

The chain carries TRBV5-1 and TRBJ2-2; a weak D match, TRBD2 (7 bases). CDR3 size: 16 residues. The V and J ends lost 5 bases and 0 bases respectively, with 14 bases between them. Germline V lookup: CDR1 SGHRS, CDR2 YFSETQ. In DNA form, the CDR3 reads TGCGCCAGCAGTGTGACAGGACTAGCGAACACCGGGGAGCTGTTTTTT. It specifies CASSVTGLANTGELFF. Combining the CDR3 with reference TRBV5-1 and TRBJ2-2 gives the whole variable domain KAGVTQTPRYLIKTRGQQVTLSCSPISGHRSVSWYQQTPGQGLQFLFEYFSETQRNKGNFPGRFSGRQFSNSRSEMNVSTLELGDSALYLCASSVTGLANTGELFFGEGSRLTVL.

The chain carries TRBV28 and TRBJ2-7; D perhaps matches TRBD1 (6 bases). CDR3 length: 12 amino acids. V shed 6 bases and J shed 7 bases, with 13 bases lying between them. Germline CDR1 is MDHEN and CDR2 is SYDVKM. Here the CDR3 reads CASRSTGYEQYF. In DNA form, the CDR3 reads TGTGCCAGCAGGTCTACAGGGTATGAGCAGTACTTC.

The V gene is TRBV19, the J gene TRBJ2-5; the match to TRBD2 covers 7 bases. The trim removed 3 bases at V and 7 bases at J, leaving 5 bases unmatched. The CDR3 consists of 13 residues. Germline V lookup: CDR1 LNHDA, CDR2 SQIVND (reference sequence). CDR3 protein: CASSMGGVVTQYF. CDR3 bases: TGTGCCAGTAGTATGGGAGGGGTAGTGACCCAGTACTTC.

Points on this clone: Different DNA sequences within this sample yield the same CDR3. The chain recombines TRBV12-3 or TRBV12-4 with TRBJ2-7; D remains ambiguous. V was pared by 3 bases and J by 5 bases, with 8 bases between. This CDR3 comprises 12 residues. This CDR3 is CASSFFPDEQYF. CDR3 nucleotides: TGTGCCAGCAGTTTTTTCCCCGACGAGCAGTACTTC.

This chain joins TRBV7-2 and TRBJ2-2, with 13 bases fitting TRBD2. The CDR3 runs 16 residues. V lost 5 bases, J lost 7 bases, and 7 bases stayed unmatched. CDR1 SGHTA and CDR2 FQGNSA come from the germline V gene. The CDR3 loop reads CASSDGLAGAIGELFF. The CDR3 nucleotides are TGTGCCAGCAGCGACGGACTAGCGGGAGCCATCGGGGAGCTGTTTTTT. The variable domain in full, completed from reference TRBV7-2 and TRBJ2-2, reads GAGVSQSPSNKVTEKGKDVELRCDPISGHTALYWYRQSLGQGLEFLIYFQGNSAPDKSGLPSDRFSAERTGGSVSTLTIQRTQQEDSAVYLCASSDGLAGAIGELFFGEGSRLTVL.

The gene calls are TRBV29-1 and TRBJ2-4, with 7 bases identical to TRBD2. Germline CDR1 SQVTM, CDR2 ANQGSEA. V shed 4 bases, J shed 0 bases, and the junction held 9 bases outside the gene matches. The CDR3 runs to 16 residues. The CDR3 loop is CSVGGSSGPAKNIQYF. In nucleotides, the CDR3 is TGCAGCGTTGGTGGTTCTAGCGGCCCAGCCAAAAACATTCAGTACTTC.

This chain links TRBV7-2 with TRBJ1-2, with TRBD1 identical over 9 bases. The germline V gene has CDR1 SGHTA and CDR2 FQGNSA. The CDR3 sequence is 14 residues long. After removal of 5 bases from V and 4 bases from J, the junction contained 5 bases not matched to a gene. CDR3 in DNA: TGTGCCAGCAGCCAGGACAGGGGTTCCTATGGCTACACCTTC. The encoded protein is CASSQDRGSYGYTF.

The chain uses TRBV5-1 and TRBJ2-1; weak D call: TRBD1 (6 bases). The CDR3 has 16 amino acids. V lost 0 bases to trimming and J lost 6 bases, with 16 bases between them. The V gene's germline CDR1 is SGHRS and CDR2 YFSETQ. The CDR3 reads CASSLEGQLRGNEQFF. The CDR3 region has the DNA TGCGCCAGCAGCTTGGAGGGGCAGCTCAGGGGCAATGAGCAGTTCTTC.

The chain links TRBV4-2 to TRBJ2-3; D remains unclear. The germline V and J ends were trimmed by 1 base and 2 bases, with 13 bases remaining between them. Germline values: CDR1 LGHNA, CDR2 YNFKEQ. The CDR3 has 16 amino acids. The CDR3 nucleotides read TGTGCCAGCAGCCAAGCACGGGTAGCCAACACAGATACGCAGTATTTT. This sequence encodes CASSQARVANTDTQYF.

The chain carries TRBV14 and TRBJ1-2; 10 nucleotides line up with TRBD1. V shed 1 base and J 4 bases; nucleotides not matched to a gene: 3. In germline, CDR1 is SGHDN, CDR2 FVKESK. The CDR3 is made up of 15 amino acids. The CDR3 spells CASSQVGQGSYGYTF. DNA of the CDR3: TGTGCCAGCAGCCAAGTGGGACAGGGGAGCTATGGCTACACCTTC.

This clone was seen just once. This chain joins TRBV14 and TRBJ1-6; a weak D match, TRBD1 (6 bases). The CDR3 is 13 residues long. V shed 6 bases and J shed 9 bases, with 12 bases lying between them. CDR1 is SGHDN and CDR2 is FVKESK in the germline V gene. Here the CDR3 DNA reads TGTGCCAGCAGGGGGACAACGGTTTCACCCCTCCACTTT. Protein product: CASRGTTVSPLHF.

The chain is built from TRBV12-5 and TRBJ2-1, with no clear D. The CDR3 spans 12 residues. V was shortened by 2 bases and J by 10 bases, with 9 bases between the two germline ends. CDR1 is LGHNT and CDR2 is FRNRAP in the germline V gene. CDR3: CASGLFEPEQFF. Here the CDR3 DNA reads TGTGCTAGTGGTTTGTTTGAGCCAGAGCAGTTCTTC.

This clone was detected only once. The V call is TRBV7-9, the J call TRBJ2-1; 13 nucleotides align to TRBD2. This CDR3 is 18 amino acids long. J gave up 8 bases and V 7 bases, and 17 bases lay outside the gene matches. The germline gives CDR1 SEHNR, CDR2 FQNEAQ (reference sequence). CDR3 sequence reads: CASTLGRWGTSGMYEQFF. Written as DNA, the CDR3 is TGTGCCAGCACCTTGGGACGCTGGGGGACTAGCGGGATGTATGAGCAGTTCTTC.

This clone was counted only a few times. The chain employs TRBV4-2 and TRBJ1-5, with 7 nucleotides matching TRBD1. There are 15 residues in the CDR3. The germline gives CDR1 LGHNA, CDR2 YNFKEQ. The V and J ends lost 0 bases and 5 bases, in that order; junction bases with no gene match: 4. CDR3 protein: CASSQDPGTDQPQHF. For the CDR3, the DNA is TGTGCCAGCAGCCAAGATCCCGGGACAGATCAGCCCCAGCATTTT.

The chain employs TRBV7-2 and TRBJ1-6; 7 bases are a match to TRBD1. V was pared by 1 base and J by 7 bases, with 4 bases of the junction left unmatched. The CDR3 has 15 amino acids. Germline V gene lookup returns CDR1 SGHTA and CDR2 FQGNSA. The CDR3 reads CASSLGQGGNSPLHF. CDR3 sequence (DNA): TGTGCCAGCAGCTTAGGTCAGGGGGGAAATTCACCCCTCCACTTT.

The gene calls are TRBV6-2 or TRBV6-3 and TRBJ1-1; 7 positions match TRBD1. Germline CDR1 is MNHEY and CDR2 is SVGEGT. The CDR3 totals 14 residues. V trimming: 2 bases; J trimming: 4 bases; junction bases outside the gene matches: 4. CDR3 in DNA: TGTGCCAGCAGTTACAGGGGGCAAGTCACTGAAGCTTTCTTT. Protein product: CASSYRGQVTEAFF.